The clone carrying this T cell receptor (beta chain) was seen only a few times. Its antigen remains unidentified. In each case, RNA was isolated and then reverse transcribed into cDNA as the sequencing template. Clones were read by immunoSEQ multiplex PCR, and TCRdb kept only the in-frame ones, dropping some. The repertoire holds about 190,000 clones, with less than 65% as singletons. Deletions cut 0 bases from V and 2 bases from J, with 9 bases between. The CDR3 has 14 residues. Germline CDR1 reads GTSNPN; CDR2 reads SVGIG (reference sequence). Treatment indicated: oral pan-JAK inhibitor, 5-10 mg twice daily. Researchers gathered lesional scalp punch biopsies and peripheral blood from patients with alopecia areata. The data are from a study of CD8+ T cells in alopecia areata. Turning to the study itself: Tofacitinib ran for 6 to 18 months before 6 months off drug. Severity in treated patients was scored by percentage of scalp area affected. Whole-study results and caveats: Many expanded lesional clones persisted in scalp and blood during tofacitinib treatment.

The material was CD4+ T cells sorted from blood, obtained at week 24, from a patient treated with tofacitinib. The chain is built from TRBV30 and TRBJ2-3; D remains ambiguous. The receptor's source is a human donor with alopecia areata. This chain's CDR3 is CAWSVSQSTDTQYF. The CDR3, as DNA: TGTGCCTGGAGTGTTTCTCAGTCCACAGATACGCAGTATTTT. Based on the CDR3 plus reference TRBV30 and TRBJ2-3, the full variable domain is SQTIHQWPATLVQPVGSPLSLECTVEGTSNPNLYWYRQAAGRGLQLLFYSVGIGQISSEVPQNLSASRPQDRQFILSSKKLLLSDSGFYLCAWSVSQSTDTQYFGPGTRLTVL.